This TCR beta chain was obtained from a study of CD8 T cells in Susac syndrome. Study-wide background: Patients with Susac syndrome were, at the time of blood collection, therapy-naive, maintained on corticosteroids, or maintained on intravenous immunoglobulin alone.

RNA, at about 0.45 to 1 ug, was reverse transcribed with random hexamers. Amplification of TCR beta CDR3 by immunoSEQ multiplex PCR spanned 54 Vbeta and 13 Jbeta. TCRdb reprocessed the immunoSEQ multiplex PCR reads with MiXCR, giving one entry per CDR3 protein. The sample holds 210,000 or so distinct CDR3 sequences, about 94% seen once. The diagnostic criteria for definite or probable disease, as recently defined, were met by the patients with Susac syndrome. Germline-derived CDR1 and CDR2 are LGHDT and YNNKEL (reference sequence). The CDR3 is 15 residues long. The ends lost 4 bases at V and 11 bases at J; junction bases unmatched: 13.

Sequenced material: CD4+ T cells from PBMCs. This TCR came from a human donor with Susac syndrome. The rearrangement joins TRBV3-1 to TRBJ1-4, with 7 positions matching TRBD1. The CDR3 sequence is CASSPLQGTQRKLFF. CDR3 sequence (DNA): TGTGCCAGCAGCCCGTTACAGGGGACCCAAAGGAAACTGTTTTTT.